This T cell receptor beta chain comes out of a study of vaccination and CD4 T cells after COVID-19. Points on this clonotype: Its antigen is undetermined.

Treatment defined: roughly 10-day PBMC culture with coronavirus spike peptide pools or control peptides (ViraFEST assay). The collection of CD4+ T cells from the unexposed donor took place before the COVID-19 pandemic (2011-2018). This CDR3 has 14 residues. J lost 4 bases, V lost 7 bases, and 7 bases had no gene match. CDR1 MNHEY and CDR2 SVGEGT come from the germline V gene. With the Oncomine TCR Beta short-read assay, DNA from cultured CD4+ T cells was sequenced. TCRdb processed the PCR reads anew with MiXCR; each CDR3 protein has one entry. The sample includes about 9,700 distinct CDR3 sequences, under 60% of them seen just once.

The specimen was CD4+ T cells from blood, cultured in vitro. This TCR was recovered from a human donor in good health. This chain links TRBV6-2 or TRBV6-3 with TRBJ1-5; 7 bases line up with TRBD1. The CDR3 nucleotides read TGTGCCAGCACCCGGACAGGACTAAATCAGCCCCAGCATTTT. Its protein product is CASTRTGLNQPQHF.